Each of the 4 T cell receptor beta chains below was sequenced from the same sample in a study of response to subunit inactivated influenza vaccine. A single record per CDR3 protein comes from TCRdb applying MiXCR to the RT-PCR reads. The sample has 500,000 or so distinct CDR3 sequences; about 15% are singletons. Sequences were derived from CD4+ T cells sorted from PBMCs, sampled around 25 months after vaccination. All receptors derive from a man aged 50 to 69 who received an inactivated influenza vaccine.

V and J are TRBV7-9 and TRBJ2-3, with D tentatively TRBD1 (5 bases). Trimming took 1 base from V and 3 from J, leaving 11 bases between them. Looked up from germline, CDR1 is SEHNR and CDR2 is FQNEAQ (reference sequence). The CDR3 is 15 amino acids. CDR3 loop: CASSLGSGPTDTQYF. CDR3 sequence (DNA): TGTGCCAGCAGCTTAGGTTCAGGGCCAACAGATACGCAGTATTTT.

This clonotype was counted at least ten times. The V and J genes are TRBV4-3 and TRBJ2-3; D perhaps matches TRBD2 (5 bases). The CDR3 contains 15 residues. Per the germline V gene, CDR1 is LGHNA and CDR2 is YSLEER. V lost 0 bases and J lost 0, with 7 bases in between. CDR3 in DNA: TGCGCCAGCAGCCAAGAACGGACTAGCACAGATACGCAGTATTTT. Amino acid sequence: CASSQERTSTDTQYF.

V and J are TRBV7-2 and TRBJ1-1; perhaps TRBD1 as D (6 bases). The CDR3 sequence is 14 residues long. Germline CDR1 reads SGHTA; CDR2 reads FQGNSA. Trimming shortened V by 6 bases and J by 4 bases, and 15 bases separated the two germline ends. Here the CDR3 reads CASRRGAGSTEAFF. CDR3 nucleotide sequence: TGTGCCAGCAGGAGGGGGGCAGGGAGCACTGAAGCTTTCTTT.

The chain recombines TRBV28 with TRBJ2-3; tentative D call: TRBD2 (5 bases). Germline V gene data show CDR1 as MDHEN and CDR2 as SYDVKM. The germline V and J ends were trimmed by 3 bases and 2 bases, with 6 bases remaining between them. This CDR3 spans 13 amino acids. CDR3 in amino acids: CASSLEVTDTQYF. CDR3 in DNA: TGTGCCAGCAGTTTGGAGGTCACAGATACGCAGTATTTT. Drawing the rest from reference TRBV28 and TRBJ2-3, the complete variable domain is DVKVTQSSRYLVKRTGEKVFLECVQDMDHENMFWYRQDPGLGLRLIYFSYDVKMKEKGDIPEGYSVSREKKERFSLILESASTNQTSMYLCASSLEVTDTQYFGPGTRLTVL.